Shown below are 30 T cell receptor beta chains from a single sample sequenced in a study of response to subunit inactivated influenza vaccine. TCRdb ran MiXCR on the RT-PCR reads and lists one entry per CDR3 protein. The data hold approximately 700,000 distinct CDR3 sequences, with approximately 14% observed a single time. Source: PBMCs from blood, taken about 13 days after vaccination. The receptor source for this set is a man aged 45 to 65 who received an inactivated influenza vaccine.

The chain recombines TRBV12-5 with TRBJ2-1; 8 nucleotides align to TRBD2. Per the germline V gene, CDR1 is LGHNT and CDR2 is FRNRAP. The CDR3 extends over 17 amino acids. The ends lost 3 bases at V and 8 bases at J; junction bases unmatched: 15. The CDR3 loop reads CASGLGRGGRLGDEQFF. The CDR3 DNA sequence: TGTGCTAGTGGTTTAGGGCGCGGCGGGAGGTTAGGTGATGAGCAGTTCTTC.

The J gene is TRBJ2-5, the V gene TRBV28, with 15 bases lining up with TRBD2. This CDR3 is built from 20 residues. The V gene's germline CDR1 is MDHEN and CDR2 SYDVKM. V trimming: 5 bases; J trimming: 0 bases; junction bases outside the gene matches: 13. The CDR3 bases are TGTGCCAGCAGTCTAGGACTAGCGGGGGGGAAACCCCTGTACCAAGAGACCCAGTACTTC. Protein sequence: CASSLGLAGGKPLYQETQYF.

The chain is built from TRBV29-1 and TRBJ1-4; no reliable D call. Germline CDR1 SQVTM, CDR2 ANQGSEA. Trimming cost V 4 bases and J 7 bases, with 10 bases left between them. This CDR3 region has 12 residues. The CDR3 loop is CSVGRPGEKLFF. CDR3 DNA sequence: TGCAGCGTTGGTAGGCCGGGTGAAAAACTGTTTTTT.

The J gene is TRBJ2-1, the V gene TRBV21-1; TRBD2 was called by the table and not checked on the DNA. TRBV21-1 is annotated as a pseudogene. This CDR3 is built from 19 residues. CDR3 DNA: TGTGCCAGCAGCAAAAGTCCTAGGGGAGAACGGGATCCCTACAATGAGCAGTTCTTC. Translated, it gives CASSKSPRGERDPYNEQFF.

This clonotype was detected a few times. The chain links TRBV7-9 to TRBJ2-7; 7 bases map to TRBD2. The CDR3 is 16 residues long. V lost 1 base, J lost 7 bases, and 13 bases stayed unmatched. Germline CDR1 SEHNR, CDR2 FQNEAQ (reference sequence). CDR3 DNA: TGTGCCAGCAGCTTAGAGGCTAGCGGCCCTCTACGAGAGCAGTACTTC. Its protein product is CASSLEASGPLREQYF.

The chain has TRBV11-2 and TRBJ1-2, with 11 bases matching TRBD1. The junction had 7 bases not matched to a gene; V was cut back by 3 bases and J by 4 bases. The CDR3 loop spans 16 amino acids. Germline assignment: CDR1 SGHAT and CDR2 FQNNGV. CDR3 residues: CASSFSDRGLPYGYTF. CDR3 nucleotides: TGTGCCAGCAGCTTTTCGGACAGGGGGCTCCCCTATGGCTACACCTTC.

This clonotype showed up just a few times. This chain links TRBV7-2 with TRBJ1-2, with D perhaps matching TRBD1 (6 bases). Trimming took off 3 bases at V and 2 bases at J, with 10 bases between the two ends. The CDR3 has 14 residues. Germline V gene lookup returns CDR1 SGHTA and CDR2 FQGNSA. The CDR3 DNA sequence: TGTGCCAGCAGCTTTGCGACAGGAAACTATGGCTACACCTTC. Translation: CASSFATGNYGYTF.

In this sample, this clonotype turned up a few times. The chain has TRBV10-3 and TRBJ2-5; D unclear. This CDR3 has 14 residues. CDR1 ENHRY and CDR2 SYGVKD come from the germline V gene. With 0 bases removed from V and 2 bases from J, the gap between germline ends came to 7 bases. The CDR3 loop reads CAISESGPQETQYF. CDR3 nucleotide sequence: TGTGCCATCAGTGAGTCCGGGCCACAAGAGACCCAGTACTTC.

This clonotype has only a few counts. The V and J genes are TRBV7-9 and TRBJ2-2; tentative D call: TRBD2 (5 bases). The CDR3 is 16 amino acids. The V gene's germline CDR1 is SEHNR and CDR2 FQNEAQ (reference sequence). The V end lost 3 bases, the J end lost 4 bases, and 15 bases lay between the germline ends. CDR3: CASSLPPSGTTGELFF. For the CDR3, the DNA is TGTGCCAGCAGCTTGCCCCCCAGCGGAACCACCGGGGAGCTGTTTTTT.

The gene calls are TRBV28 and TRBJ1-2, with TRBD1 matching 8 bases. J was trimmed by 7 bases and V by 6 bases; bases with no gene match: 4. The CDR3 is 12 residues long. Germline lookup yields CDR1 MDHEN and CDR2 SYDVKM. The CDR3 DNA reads TGTGCCAGCAGGCGGACAGGGACTGGCTACACCTTC. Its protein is CASRRTGTGYTF.

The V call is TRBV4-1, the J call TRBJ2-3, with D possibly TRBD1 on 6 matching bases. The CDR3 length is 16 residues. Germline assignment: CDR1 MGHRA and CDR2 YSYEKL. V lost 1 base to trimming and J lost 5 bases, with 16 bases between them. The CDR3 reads CASSQGEGTGKDTQYF. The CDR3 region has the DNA TGCGCCAGCAGCCAAGGCGAGGGTACAGGGAAAGATACGCAGTATTTT.

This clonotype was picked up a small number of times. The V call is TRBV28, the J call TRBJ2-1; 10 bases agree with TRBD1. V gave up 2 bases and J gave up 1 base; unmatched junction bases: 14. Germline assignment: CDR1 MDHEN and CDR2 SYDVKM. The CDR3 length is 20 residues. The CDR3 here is CASSLISQTGGAGSYNEQFF. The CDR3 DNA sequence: TGTGCCAGCAGTTTAATCAGTCAGACAGGGGGCGCAGGATCCTACAATGAGCAGTTCTTC.

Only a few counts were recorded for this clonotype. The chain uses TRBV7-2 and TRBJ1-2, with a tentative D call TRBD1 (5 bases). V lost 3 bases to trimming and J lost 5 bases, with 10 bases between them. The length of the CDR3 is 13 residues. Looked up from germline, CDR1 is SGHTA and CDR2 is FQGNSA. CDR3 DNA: TGTGCCAGCAGCTTCGACAGCCTTTATGGCTACACCTTC. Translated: CASSFDSLYGYTF.

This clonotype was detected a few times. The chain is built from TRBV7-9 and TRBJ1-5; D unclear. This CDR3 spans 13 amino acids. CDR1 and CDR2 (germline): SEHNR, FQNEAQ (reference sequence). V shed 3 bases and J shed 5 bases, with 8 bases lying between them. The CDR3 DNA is TGTGCCAGCAGCTTTAGCGTCGATCAGCCCCAGCATTTT. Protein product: CASSFSVDQPQHF.

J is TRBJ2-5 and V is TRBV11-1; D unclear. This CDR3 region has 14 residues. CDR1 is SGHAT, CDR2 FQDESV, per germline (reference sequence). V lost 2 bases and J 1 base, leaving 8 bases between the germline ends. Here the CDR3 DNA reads TGTGCCAGCAGCTTACGTAGTCCCCAAGAGACCCAGTACTTC. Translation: CASSLRSPQETQYF.

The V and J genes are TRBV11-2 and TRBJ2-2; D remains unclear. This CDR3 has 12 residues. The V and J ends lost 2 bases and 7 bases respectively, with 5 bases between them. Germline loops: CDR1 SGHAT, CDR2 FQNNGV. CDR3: CASSLIIGELFF. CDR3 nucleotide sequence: TGTGCCAGCAGCTTAATCATCGGGGAGCTGTTTTTT.

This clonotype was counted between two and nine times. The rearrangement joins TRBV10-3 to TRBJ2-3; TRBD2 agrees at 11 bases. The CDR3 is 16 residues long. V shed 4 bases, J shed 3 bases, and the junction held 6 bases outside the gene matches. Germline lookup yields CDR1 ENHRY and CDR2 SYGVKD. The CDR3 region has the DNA TGTGCCATCAGTGGACAGACTAGCGGGACAACAGATACGCAGTATTTT. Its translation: CAISGQTSGTTDTQYF.

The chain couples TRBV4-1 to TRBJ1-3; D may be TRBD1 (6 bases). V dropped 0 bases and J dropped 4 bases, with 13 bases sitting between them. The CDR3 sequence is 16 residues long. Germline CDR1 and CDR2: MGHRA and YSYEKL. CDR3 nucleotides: TGCGCCAGCAGCCAAGAGTACAGGGTCACCGGAAACACCATATATTTT. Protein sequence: CASSQEYRVTGNTIYF.

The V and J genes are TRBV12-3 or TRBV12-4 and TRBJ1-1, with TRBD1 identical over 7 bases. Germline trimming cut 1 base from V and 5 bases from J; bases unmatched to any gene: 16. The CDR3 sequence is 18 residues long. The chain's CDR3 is CASSLVGRGRLSLTEAFF. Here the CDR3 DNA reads TGTGCCAGCAGTTTAGTGGGTAGGGGGCGTTTAAGCTTAACTGAAGCTTTCTTT.

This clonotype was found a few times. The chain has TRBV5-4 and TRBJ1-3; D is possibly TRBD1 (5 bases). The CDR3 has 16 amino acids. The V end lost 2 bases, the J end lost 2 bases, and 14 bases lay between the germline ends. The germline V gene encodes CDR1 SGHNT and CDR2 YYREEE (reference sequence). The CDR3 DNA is TGTGCCAGCAGCTTAATGGGGGTCGGAGCTGGAAACACCATATATTTT. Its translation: CASSLMGVGAGNTIYF.

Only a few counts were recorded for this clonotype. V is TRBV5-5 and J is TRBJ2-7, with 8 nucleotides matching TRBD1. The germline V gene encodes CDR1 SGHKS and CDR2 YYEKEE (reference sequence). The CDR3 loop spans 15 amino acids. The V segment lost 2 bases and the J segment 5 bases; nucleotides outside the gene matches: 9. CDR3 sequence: CASSLRGQGGHEQYF. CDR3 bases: TGTGCCAGCAGCTTAAGAGGACAGGGTGGCCACGAGCAGTACTTC.

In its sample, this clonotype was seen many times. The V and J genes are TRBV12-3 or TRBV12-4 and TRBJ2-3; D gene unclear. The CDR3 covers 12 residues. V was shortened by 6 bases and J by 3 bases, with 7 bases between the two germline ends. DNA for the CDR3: TGTGCCAGCAGCCGGCTTACAGATACGCAGTATTTT. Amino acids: CASSRLTDTQYF.

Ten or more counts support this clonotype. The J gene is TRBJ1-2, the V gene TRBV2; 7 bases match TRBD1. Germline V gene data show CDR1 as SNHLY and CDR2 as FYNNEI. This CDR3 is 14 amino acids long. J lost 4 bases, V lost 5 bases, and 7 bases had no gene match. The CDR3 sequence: CASSSGTASYGYTF. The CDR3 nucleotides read TGTGCCAGCAGTTCGGGGACAGCCTCCTATGGCTACACCTTC.

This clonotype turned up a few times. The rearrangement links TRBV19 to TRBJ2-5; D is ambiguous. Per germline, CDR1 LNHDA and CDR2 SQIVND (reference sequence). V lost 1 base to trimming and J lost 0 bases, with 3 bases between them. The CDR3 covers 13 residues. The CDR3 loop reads CASSIVDQETQYF. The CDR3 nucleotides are TGTGCCAGTAGTATAGTCGACCAAGAGACCCAGTACTTC.

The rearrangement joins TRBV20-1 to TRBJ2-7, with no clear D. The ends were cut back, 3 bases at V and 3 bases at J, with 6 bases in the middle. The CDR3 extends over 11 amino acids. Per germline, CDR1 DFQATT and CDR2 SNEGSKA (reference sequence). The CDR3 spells CSASENYEQYF. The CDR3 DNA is TGCAGTGCTAGCGAAAACTACGAGCAGTACTTC.

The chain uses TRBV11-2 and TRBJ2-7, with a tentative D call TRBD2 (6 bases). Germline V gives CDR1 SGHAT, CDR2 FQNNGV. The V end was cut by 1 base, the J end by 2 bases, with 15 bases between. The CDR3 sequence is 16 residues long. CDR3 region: CASSLVSGGTPYEQYF. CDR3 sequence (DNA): TGTGCCAGCAGCTTAGTCTCAGGAGGGACTCCCTACGAGCAGTACTTC.

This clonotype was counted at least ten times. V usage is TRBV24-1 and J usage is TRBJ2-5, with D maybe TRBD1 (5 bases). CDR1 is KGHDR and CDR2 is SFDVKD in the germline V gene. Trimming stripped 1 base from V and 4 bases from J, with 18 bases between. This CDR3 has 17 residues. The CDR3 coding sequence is TGTGCCACCAGTGATTTATCCCGGCAGGGAAGTTCAGAGACCCAGTACTTC. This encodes CATSDLSRQGSSETQYF.

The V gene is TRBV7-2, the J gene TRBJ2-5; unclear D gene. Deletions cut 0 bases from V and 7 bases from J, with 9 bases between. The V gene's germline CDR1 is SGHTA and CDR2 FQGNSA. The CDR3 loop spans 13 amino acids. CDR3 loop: CASSLAGLSTQYF. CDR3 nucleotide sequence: TGTGCCAGCAGCTTAGCGGGTTTATCGACCCAGTACTTC.

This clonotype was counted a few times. CDR3 in DNA: TGCGCCAGCAGCTGGATTGGGGGCGAAACCGGGGAGCTGTTTTTT. Translating gives CASSWIGGETGELFF. V gene TRBV5-1 combines with J gene TRBJ2-2; D may be TRBD1 (6 bases). Germline CDR1 SGHRS, CDR2 YFSETQ. CDR3 length equals 15 residues. V lost 3 bases and J 5 bases, leaving 14 bases between the germline ends. Drawing the rest from reference TRBV5-1 and TRBJ2-2, the complete variable domain is KAGVTQTPRYLIKTRGQQVTLSCSPISGHRSVSWYQQTPGQGLQFLFEYFSETQRNKGNFPGRFSGRQFSNSRSEMNVSTLELGDSALYLCASSWIGGETGELFFGEGSRLTVL.

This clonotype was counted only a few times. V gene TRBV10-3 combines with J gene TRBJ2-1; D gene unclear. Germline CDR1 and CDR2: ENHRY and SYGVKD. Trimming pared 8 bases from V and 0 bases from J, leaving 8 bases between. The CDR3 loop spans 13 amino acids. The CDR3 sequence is CAIAKSSYNEQFF. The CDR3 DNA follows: TGTGCCATCGCCAAAAGCTCCTACAATGAGCAGTTCTTC.